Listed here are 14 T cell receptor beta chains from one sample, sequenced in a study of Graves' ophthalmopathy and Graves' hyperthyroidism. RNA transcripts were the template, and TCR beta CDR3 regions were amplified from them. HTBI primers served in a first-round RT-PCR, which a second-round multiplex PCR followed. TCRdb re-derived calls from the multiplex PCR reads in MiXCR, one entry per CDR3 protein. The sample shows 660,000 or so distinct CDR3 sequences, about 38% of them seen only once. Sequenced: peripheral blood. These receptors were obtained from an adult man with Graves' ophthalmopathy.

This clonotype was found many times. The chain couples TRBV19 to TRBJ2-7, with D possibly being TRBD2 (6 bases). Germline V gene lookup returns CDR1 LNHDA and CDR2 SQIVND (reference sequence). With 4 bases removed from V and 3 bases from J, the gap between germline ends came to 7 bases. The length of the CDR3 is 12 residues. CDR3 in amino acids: CASSTGLYEQYF. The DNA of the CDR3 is TGTGCCAGTAGTACGGGACTCTACGAGCAGTACTTC.

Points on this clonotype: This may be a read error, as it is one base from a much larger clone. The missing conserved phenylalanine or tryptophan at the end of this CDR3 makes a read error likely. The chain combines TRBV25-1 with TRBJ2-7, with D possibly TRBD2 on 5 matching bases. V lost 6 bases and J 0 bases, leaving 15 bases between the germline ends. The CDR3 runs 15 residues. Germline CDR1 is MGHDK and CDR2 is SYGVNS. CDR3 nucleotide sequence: TGTGCCAGCAGCTTAGGGAGTCCGAGCTCCTACGAGCAGTACTCC. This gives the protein CASSLGSPSSYEQYS.

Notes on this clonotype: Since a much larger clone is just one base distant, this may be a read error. CDR3 in amino acids: CASSYPAIRGSYEQYF. The CDR3 region has the DNA TGTGCCAGCAGTTACCCGGCAATCAGGGGTTCCTACGAGCAGTACTTC. The chain uses TRBV2 and TRBJ2-7, with TRBD1 as a possible D gene (6 bases). The V gene lost 5 bases and the J gene lost 1 base, with 18 bases spanning the gap. CDR3 length: 16 amino acids. The germline V gene encodes CDR1 SNHLY and CDR2 FYNNEI.

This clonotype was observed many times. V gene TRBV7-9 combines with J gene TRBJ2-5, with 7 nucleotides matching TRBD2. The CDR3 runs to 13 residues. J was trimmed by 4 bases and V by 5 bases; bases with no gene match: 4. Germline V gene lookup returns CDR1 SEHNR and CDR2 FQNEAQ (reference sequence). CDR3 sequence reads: CASSLGLVETQYF. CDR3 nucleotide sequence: TGTGCCAGCAGCCTAGGACTAGTAGAGACCCAGTACTTC. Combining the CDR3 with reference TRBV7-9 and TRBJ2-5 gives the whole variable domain DTGVSQNPRHKITKRGQNVTFRCDPISEHNRLYWYRQTLGQGPEFLTYFQNEAQLEKSRLLSDRFSAERPKGSFSTLEIQRTEQGDSAMYLCASSLGLVETQYFGPGTRLLVL.

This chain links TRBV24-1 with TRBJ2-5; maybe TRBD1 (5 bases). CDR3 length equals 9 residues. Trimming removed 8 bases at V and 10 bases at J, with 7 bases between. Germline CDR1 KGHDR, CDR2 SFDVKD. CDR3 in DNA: TGTGCCACCAAGGGGAACCAGTACTTC. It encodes CATKGNQYF.

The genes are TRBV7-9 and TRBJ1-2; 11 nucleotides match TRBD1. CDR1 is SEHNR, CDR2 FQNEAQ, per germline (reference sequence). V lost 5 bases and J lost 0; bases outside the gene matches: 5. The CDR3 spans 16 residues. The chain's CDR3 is CASSKGQGAANYGYTF. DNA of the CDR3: TGTGCCAGCAGCAAAGGACAGGGGGCAGCTAACTATGGCTACACCTTC.

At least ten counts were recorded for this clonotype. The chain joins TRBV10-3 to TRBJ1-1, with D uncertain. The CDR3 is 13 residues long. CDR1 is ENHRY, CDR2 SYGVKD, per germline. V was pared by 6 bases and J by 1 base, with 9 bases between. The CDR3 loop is CAISVGPNTEAFF. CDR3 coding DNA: TGTGCCATCAGCGTAGGACCGAACACTGAAGCTTTCTTT.

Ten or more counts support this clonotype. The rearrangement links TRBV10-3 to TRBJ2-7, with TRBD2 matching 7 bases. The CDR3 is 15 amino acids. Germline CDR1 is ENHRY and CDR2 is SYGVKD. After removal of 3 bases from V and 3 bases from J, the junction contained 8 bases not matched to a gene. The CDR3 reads CAISEPTSALYEQYF. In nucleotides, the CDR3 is TGTGCCATCAGTGAACCAACTAGCGCACTCTACGAGCAGTACTTC.

The CDR3 is CASSPEGGAVEQYF. The CDR3 nucleotides are TGTGCCAGTAGTCCTGAGGGGGGAGCAGTCGAGCAGTACTTC. The chain joins TRBV19 to TRBJ2-7, with D possibly being TRBD1 or TRBD2 (6 bases each). Germline CDR1 is LNHDA and CDR2 is SQIVND (reference sequence). The germline V and J ends were trimmed by 5 bases and 6 bases, with 17 bases remaining between them. The CDR3 has 14 residues. The complete variable domain, with remaining parts taken from reference TRBV19 and TRBJ2-7, reads DGGITQSPKYLFRKEGQNVTLSCEQNLNHDAMYWYRQDPGQGLRLIYYSQIVNDFQKGDIAEGYSVSREKKESFPLTVTSAQKNPTAFYLCASSPEGGAVEQYFGPGTRLTVT.

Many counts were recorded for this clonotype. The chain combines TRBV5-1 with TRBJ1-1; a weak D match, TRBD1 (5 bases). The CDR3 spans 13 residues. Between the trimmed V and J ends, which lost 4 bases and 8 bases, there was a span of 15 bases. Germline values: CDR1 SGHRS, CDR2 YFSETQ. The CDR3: CASSPPQGGEAFF. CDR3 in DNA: TGCGCCAGCAGCCCACCGCAGGGTGGAGAAGCTTTCTTT.

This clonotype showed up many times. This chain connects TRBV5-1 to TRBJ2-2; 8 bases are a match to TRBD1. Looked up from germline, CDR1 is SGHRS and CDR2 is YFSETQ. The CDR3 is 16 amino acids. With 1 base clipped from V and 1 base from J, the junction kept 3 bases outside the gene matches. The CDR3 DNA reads TGCGCCAGCAGCTTGATCGGGACAGGGAACACCGGGGAGCTGTTTTTT. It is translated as CASSLIGTGNTGELFF.

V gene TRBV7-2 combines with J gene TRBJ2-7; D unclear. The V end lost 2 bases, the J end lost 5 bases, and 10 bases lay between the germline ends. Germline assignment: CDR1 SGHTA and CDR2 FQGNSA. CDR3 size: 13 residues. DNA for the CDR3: TGTGCCAGCAGCTTAACACAGCTTAACGAGCAGTACTTC. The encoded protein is CASSLTQLNEQYF.

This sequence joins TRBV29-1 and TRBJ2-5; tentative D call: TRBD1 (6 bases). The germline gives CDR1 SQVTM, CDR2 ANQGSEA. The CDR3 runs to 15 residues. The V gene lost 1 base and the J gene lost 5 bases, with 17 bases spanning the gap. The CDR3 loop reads CSVEVGQFTGETQYF. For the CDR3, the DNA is TGCAGCGTTGAAGTTGGACAGTTCACCGGGGAGACCCAGTACTTC.

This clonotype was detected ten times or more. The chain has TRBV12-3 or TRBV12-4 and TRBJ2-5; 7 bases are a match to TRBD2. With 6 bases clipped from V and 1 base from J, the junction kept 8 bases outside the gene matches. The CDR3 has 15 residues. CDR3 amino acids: CASRPAAGTQETQYF. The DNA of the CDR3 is TGTGCCAGCAGACCTGCAGCGGGGACCCAAGAGACCCAGTACTTC.